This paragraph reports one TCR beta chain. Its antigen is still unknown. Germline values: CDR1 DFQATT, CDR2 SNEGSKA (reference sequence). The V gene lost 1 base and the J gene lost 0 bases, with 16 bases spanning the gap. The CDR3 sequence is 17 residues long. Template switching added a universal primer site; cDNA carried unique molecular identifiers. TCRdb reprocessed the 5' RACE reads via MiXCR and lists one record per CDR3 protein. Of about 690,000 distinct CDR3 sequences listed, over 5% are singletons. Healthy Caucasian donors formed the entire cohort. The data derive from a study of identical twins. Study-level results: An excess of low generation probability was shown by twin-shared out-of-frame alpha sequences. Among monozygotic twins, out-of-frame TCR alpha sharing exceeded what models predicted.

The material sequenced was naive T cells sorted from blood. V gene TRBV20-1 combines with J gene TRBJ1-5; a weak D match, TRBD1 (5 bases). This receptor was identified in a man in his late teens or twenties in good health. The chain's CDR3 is CSARGPSGQGSNQPQHF. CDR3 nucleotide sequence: TGCAGTGCTAGAGGGCCCTCAGGGCAGGGTAGCAATCAGCCCCAGCATTTT.